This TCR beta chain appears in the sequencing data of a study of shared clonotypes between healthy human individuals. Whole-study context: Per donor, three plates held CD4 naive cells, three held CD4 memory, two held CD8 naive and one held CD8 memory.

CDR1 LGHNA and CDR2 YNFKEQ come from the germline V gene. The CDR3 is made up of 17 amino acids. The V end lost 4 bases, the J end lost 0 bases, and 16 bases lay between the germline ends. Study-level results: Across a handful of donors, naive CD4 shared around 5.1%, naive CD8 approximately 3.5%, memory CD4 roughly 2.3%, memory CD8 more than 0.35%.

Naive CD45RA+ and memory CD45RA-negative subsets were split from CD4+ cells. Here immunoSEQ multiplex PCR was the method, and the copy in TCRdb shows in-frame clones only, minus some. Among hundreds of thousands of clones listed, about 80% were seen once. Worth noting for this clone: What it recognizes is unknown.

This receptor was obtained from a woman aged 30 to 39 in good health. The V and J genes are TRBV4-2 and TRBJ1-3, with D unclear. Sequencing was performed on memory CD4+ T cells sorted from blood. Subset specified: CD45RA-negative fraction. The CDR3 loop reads CASSRGKARLSGNTIYF. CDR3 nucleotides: TGTGCCAGCAGCCGAGGGAAGGCAAGGCTCTCTGGAAACACCATATATTTT.